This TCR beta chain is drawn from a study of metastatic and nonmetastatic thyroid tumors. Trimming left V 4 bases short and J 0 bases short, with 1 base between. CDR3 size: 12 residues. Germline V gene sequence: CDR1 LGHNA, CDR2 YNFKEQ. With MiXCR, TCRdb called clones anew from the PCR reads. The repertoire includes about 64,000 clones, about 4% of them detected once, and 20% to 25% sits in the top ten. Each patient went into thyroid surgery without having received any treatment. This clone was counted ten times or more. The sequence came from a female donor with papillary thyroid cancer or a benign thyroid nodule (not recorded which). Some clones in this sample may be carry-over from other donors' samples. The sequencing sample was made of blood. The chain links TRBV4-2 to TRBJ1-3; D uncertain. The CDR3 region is CASSPSGNTIYF. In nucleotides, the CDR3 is TGTGCCAGCAGCCCCTCTGGAAACACCATATATTTT.